The rows below give T cell receptor beta chains drawn from one sample of a study of T cell responses to AZD1222 COVID-19 vaccine. Repertoires were generated with immunoSEQ multiplex PCR, while TCRdb's copy carries only in-frame clones and drops some. This sample has nearly 35,000 clones, with 85% to 90% found just once. The specimen was peripheral blood, collected 28 days after the second AZD1222 dose. Receptors originate from an adult who received the AZD1222 COVID-19 vaccine. Both conserved end residues are part of each CDR3. Each record gives: V gene, J gene, CDR3 protein.

v_gene: TRBV6-5; j_gene: TRBJ2-3; CDR3aa: CASKKARTDTQYF
v_gene: TRBV9; j_gene: TRBJ2-3; CDR3aa: CASTSRGTDTQYF
v_gene: TRBV5-6; j_gene: TRBJ2-7; CDR3aa: CASSWGMGQEGSEQYF
v_gene: TRBV5-1; j_gene: TRBJ1-2; CDR3aa: CASSLRQGQSGGYTF
v_gene: TRBV6-5; j_gene: TRBJ2-3; CDR3aa: CASRQPTDRPDTQYF
v_gene: TRBV6-5; j_gene: TRBJ1-1; CDR3aa: CASRYSGDSFTEAFF
v_gene: TRBV7-3; j_gene: TRBJ2-3; CDR3aa: CASSAGQGYGSAADTQYF
v_gene: TRBV12-3/TRBV12-4; j_gene: TRBJ1-5; CDR3aa: CASSWDKYQPQHF
v_gene: TRBV7-9; j_gene: TRBJ1-1; CDR3aa: CASRPVGQGDTEAFF
v_gene: TRBV7-2; j_gene: TRBJ1-2; CDR3aa: CASSLAGQGLHGYTF
v_gene: TRBV11-2; j_gene: TRBJ2-3; CDR3aa: CASSLVGIGADTQYF
v_gene: TRBV14; j_gene: TRBJ1-1; CDR3aa: CASSQSQHTEAFF